A single sample gave rise to the 31 T cell receptor beta chains below, sequenced in a study of cytomegalovirus exposure and HLA in healthy donors. The primer mix had 60 Vbeta and 13 Jbeta primers. The assay was immunoSEQ multiplex PCR, and TCRdb's table has in-frame clones only and misses some. The table records approximately 150,000 clones, 65% to 70% of them present only once. The material sequenced was PBMCs. Receptors were obtained from a man between 25 and 39 years old in good health and CMV-seropositive.

V and J are TRBV5-4 and TRBJ2-7; TRBD2 matches 10 bases. This CDR3 is built from 16 residues. The trim removed 3 bases at V and 5 bases at J, leaving 11 bases unmatched. Per germline, CDR1 SGHNT and CDR2 YYREEE (reference sequence). The DNA of the CDR3 is TGTGCCAGCAGCTCGGGCTGGGCTAGCGGGAGTAACGAGCAGTACTTC. This gives the protein CASSSGWASGSNEQYF.

The chain uses TRBV30 and TRBJ2-1; 16 bases are a match to TRBD2. The CDR3 runs 16 residues. In germline, CDR1 is GTSNPN, CDR2 SVGIG (reference sequence). Trimming at V came to 4 bases and at J to 6 bases, leaving 6 bases not matched to a gene. In nucleotides, the CDR3 is TGTGCCTGGACCTGGGGACTAGCGGGAGGGCCCAATGAGCAGTTCTTC. Protein sequence: CAWTWGLAGGPNEQFF. The variable domain in full, completed from reference TRBV30 and TRBJ2-1, reads SQTIHQWPATLVQPVGSPLSLECTVEGTSNPNLYWYRQAAGRGLQLLFYSVGIGQISSEVPQNLSASRPQDRQFILSSKKLLLSDSGFYLCAWTWGLAGGPNEQFFGPGTRLTVL.

Concerning this clone: Other DNA sequences in the sample encode the same CDR3. This chain joins TRBV27 and TRBJ1-1, with D maybe TRBD1 (6 bases). The germline CDR1 and CDR2 sequences are MNHEY and SMNVEV (reference sequence). This CDR3 spans 14 amino acids. The germline V and J ends were trimmed by 4 bases and 1 base, with 10 bases remaining between them. The CDR3 bases are TGTGCCAGCAGTTCCGGACAGACGAACACTGAAGCTTTCTTT. Amino acid sequence: CASSSGQTNTEAFF.

This clone has only one observation. V usage is TRBV29-1 and J usage is TRBJ1-3; D gene uncertain. The V end lost 5 bases, the J end lost 7 bases, and 18 bases lay between the germline ends. This CDR3 is 14 amino acids long. Germline V gene lookup returns CDR1 SQVTM and CDR2 ANQGSEA. The CDR3 DNA sequence: TGCAGCGTTAAAAAGGACGGGGAGCATAACACCATATATTTT. It encodes CSVKKDGEHNTIYF.

This clone occurred once. The J gene is TRBJ2-5, the V gene TRBV6-4; D is perhaps TRBD2 (6 bases). The assigned J gene may be wrong: the sequence end matches TRBJ2-7 better. The length of the CDR3 is 14 residues. Germline CDR1 MRHNA, CDR2 SNTAGT. Here the CDR3 DNA reads TGTGCCAGCAGTGAGACGGGAGCTCTGAACGAGCAGTACTTC. This encodes CASSETGALNEQYF.

The rearrangement joins TRBV4-1 to TRBJ2-5, with a possible D match to TRBD1 (6 bases). Judging by the DNA end, TRBJ2-7 fits better; the J call may be wrong. CDR3 length: 15 residues. Germline lookup yields CDR1 MGHRA and CDR2 YSYEKL. This CDR3 is CASSQSGQPSYEQYF. The CDR3, as DNA: TGCGCCAGCAGCCAATCGGGACAACCCTCCTACGAGCAGTACTTC.

The V gene is TRBV19, the J gene TRBJ2-5; D perhaps matches TRBD2 (6 bases). Germline assignment: CDR1 LNHDA and CDR2 SQIVND (reference sequence). CDR3 length equals 15 residues. V was shortened by 5 bases and J by 2 bases, with 15 bases between the two germline ends. CDR3 protein: CASSGETSRQETQYF. The DNA for the CDR3 is TGTGCCAGTAGTGGCGAAACTAGCAGACAAGAGACCCAGTACTTC.

This chain joins TRBV28 and TRBJ2-4; D perhaps matches TRBD2 (5 bases). The CDR3 consists of 13 residues. Germline V gene lookup returns CDR1 MDHEN and CDR2 SYDVKM. Trimming removed 5 bases at V and 6 bases at J, with 11 bases between. CDR3 amino acids: CASSGVRGNIQYF. Written as DNA, the CDR3 is TGTGCCAGCAGTGGCGTTCGGGGAAACATTCAGTACTTC.

The gene calls are TRBV2 and TRBJ1-5; 7 bases are a match to TRBD1. The CDR3 has 14 amino acids. Germline V gene lookup returns CDR1 SNHLY and CDR2 FYNNEI. V lost 5 bases to trimming and J lost 7 bases; unmatched junction nucleotides: 8. The CDR3 reads CASSTTGAGQPQHF. In nucleotides, the CDR3 is TGTGCCAGCAGTACTACAGGGGCCGGGCAGCCCCAGCATTTT. The variable domain in full, completed from reference TRBV2 and TRBJ1-5, reads EPEVTQTPSHQVTQMGQEVILRCVPISNHLYFYWYRQILGQKVEFLVSFYNNEISEKSEIFDDQFSVERPDGSNFTLKIRSTKLEDSAMYFCASSTTGAGQPQHFGDGTRLSIL.

The chain recombines TRBV4-2 with TRBJ1-2; D is uncertain. V lost 0 bases to trimming and J lost 4 bases, with 9 bases between them. This CDR3 has 14 amino acids. Germline assignment: CDR1 LGHNA and CDR2 YNFKEQ. CDR3: CASSQEFSPYGYTF. CDR3 bases: TGTGCCAGCAGCCAAGAATTTAGTCCCTATGGCTACACCTTC.

This chain connects TRBV19 to TRBJ2-7; 8 nucleotides align to TRBD1. Germline-derived CDR1 and CDR2 are LNHDA and SQIVND (reference sequence). The CDR3 spans 13 residues. After removal of 6 bases from V and 4 bases from J, the junction contained 5 bases not matched to a gene. CDR3 region: CASSRTGRYEQYF. The DNA of the CDR3 is TGTGCCAGTAGCAGGACAGGGAGATACGAGCAGTACTTC.

This clone was observed a handful of times. The chain combines TRBV6-5 with TRBJ2-5; 16 bases are a match to TRBD2. V gave up 2 bases and J gave up 7 bases; unmatched junction bases: 4. The CDR3 is made up of 16 amino acids. The germline CDR1 and CDR2 sequences are MNHEY and SVGAGI. CDR3 protein: CASSYLGTSGRATQYF. The CDR3 nucleotides are TGTGCCAGCAGTTACCTCGGGACTAGCGGGAGGGCGACCCAGTACTTC.

This clone was observed a handful of times. The V call is TRBV6-4, the J call TRBJ2-1; 12 positions match TRBD2. This CDR3 has 15 amino acids. The J segment lost 7 bases and the V segment lost 7 bases, leaving 8 bases of the junction unmatched. Germline assignment: CDR1 MRHNA and CDR2 SNTAGT. CDR3 residues: CASTETSGSANEQFF. CDR3 DNA sequence: TGTGCCAGCACTGAGACTAGCGGGAGCGCAAATGAGCAGTTCTTC.

This sequence joins TRBV7-8 and TRBJ2-3; D is ambiguous. Germline V CDR1 and CDR2: SGHVS, FQNEAQ. Trimming left V 3 bases short and J 4 bases short, with 11 bases between. The CDR3 runs to 14 residues. As DNA, the CDR3 is TGTGCCAGCAGCTTGGTAGCAATAGCAGATACGCAGTATTTT. Translation: CASSLVAIADTQYF.

The chain joins TRBV4-2 to TRBJ2-5; 10 bases match TRBD2. Judging by the DNA end, TRBJ2-7 fits better; the J call may be wrong. The germline V gene encodes CDR1 LGHNA and CDR2 YNFKEQ. This CDR3 region has 14 residues. CDR3 sequence (DNA): TGTGCCAGCAGCCAAACTAGCGGGGCCTACGAGCAGTACTTC. It specifies CASSQTSGAYEQYF.

This rearrangement joins TRBV27 to TRBJ1-2; tentatively, D is TRBD1 (6 bases). This CDR3 spans 14 amino acids. With 7 bases removed from V and 7 bases from J, the gap between germline ends came to 19 bases. CDR1 and CDR2 from the germline V gene are MNHEY and SMNVEV (reference sequence). DNA of the CDR3: TGTGCCAGCACTTCTTCCAACAGGGCTCGTGGCTACACCTTC. As protein: CASTSSNRARGYTF.

The chain couples TRBV6-5 to TRBJ1-1, with TRBD1 identical over 8 bases. CDR3 length equals 14 residues. The germline V gene encodes CDR1 MNHEY and CDR2 SVGAGI. V was pared by 7 bases and J by 5 bases, with 9 bases of the junction left unmatched. The CDR3 loop reads CASIETGGSTEAFF. The CDR3 region has the DNA TGTGCCAGCATTGAAACAGGGGGTTCAACTGAAGCTTTCTTT.

This chain links TRBV28 with TRBJ1-2; weak D call: TRBD1 (6 bases). Germline CDR1 and CDR2: MDHEN and SYDVKM. V was clipped by 6 bases and J by 2 bases, with 19 bases between them. CDR3 size: 16 residues. CDR3 sequence reads: CASRAPQGHKNYGYTF. The CDR3 DNA sequence: TGTGCCAGCAGAGCACCTCAGGGACACAAAAACTATGGCTACACCTTC.

The CDR3 loop is CASSPPQGTATGELFF. The CDR3 bases are TGTGCCAGCTCACCACCCCAGGGGACGGCCACCGGGGAGCTGTTTTTT. The J gene is TRBJ2-2, the V gene TRBV18, with D possibly being TRBD1 (6 bases). V lost 0 bases to trimming and J lost 4 bases, with 12 bases between them. CDR1 and CDR2 from the germline V gene are KGHSH and LQKENI. CDR3 size: 16 residues.

The chain couples TRBV7-9 to TRBJ2-6; D might be TRBD2 (5 bases). Per the germline V gene, CDR1 is SEHNR and CDR2 is FQNEAQ (reference sequence). The CDR3 spans 15 residues. The CDR3 DNA sequence: TGTGTCCCCGGGGAAGCCGTCTCTGGGGCCAACGTCCTGACTTTC. Its protein product is CVPGEAVSGANVLTF.

The chain couples TRBV9 to TRBJ1-1; 10 bases map to TRBD1. CDR3 size: 15 residues. Germline V lookup: CDR1 SGDLS, CDR2 YYNGEE. V was pared by 3 bases and J by 0 bases, with 2 bases of the junction left unmatched. CDR3 in amino acids: CASSGGTGVNTEAFF. CDR3 in DNA: TGTGCCAGCAGCGGCGGGACAGGGGTGAACACTGAAGCTTTCTTT.

The chain joins TRBV2 to TRBJ2-7; 11 bases line up with TRBD2. The germline V gene encodes CDR1 SNHLY and CDR2 FYNNEI. The CDR3 spans 13 residues. V lost 8 bases to trimming and J lost 6 bases; unmatched junction nucleotides: 6. CDR3 amino acids: CASLAGGWSEQYF. The CDR3 nucleotides read TGTGCCAGCCTAGCGGGAGGATGGTCCGAGCAGTACTTC. Together with reference TRBV2 and TRBJ2-7, the CDR3 gives the full variable domain: EPEVTQTPSHQVTQMGQEVILRCVPISNHLYFYWYRQILGQKVEFLVSFYNNEISEKSEIFDDQFSVERPDGSNFTLKIRSTKLEDSAMYFCASLAGGWSEQYFGPGTRLTVT.

The chain couples TRBV12-2 to TRBJ2-2; TRBD1 was called by the table and not checked on the DNA. TRBV12-2 is shown as a pseudogene. This CDR3 comprises 16 residues. CDR3 in DNA: TGTGCAAGTCGCTCCCGCAGGGGGCAAGGGACCGGGGAGCTGTTTTTT. This translates into CASRSRRGQGTGELFF.

The genes are TRBV2 and TRBJ2-6; 9 positions agree with TRBD1. Germline lookup yields CDR1 SNHLY and CDR2 FYNNEI. The junction had 8 bases not matched to a gene; V was cut back by 6 bases and J by 2 bases. CDR3 length equals 17 residues. CDR3: CASRPGQGSPGANVLTF. The DNA of the CDR3 is TGTGCCAGCAGGCCGGGACAGGGCTCCCCTGGGGCCAACGTCCTGACTTTC.

The chain employs TRBV29-1 and TRBJ2-7; 7 bases match TRBD1. The CDR3 consists of 13 residues. V shed 5 bases, J shed 4 bases, and the junction held 8 bases outside the gene matches. Germline values: CDR1 SQVTM, CDR2 ANQGSEA. The CDR3 DNA reads TGCAGCGTTCCCACCCCGACAGGGTACGAGCAGTACTTC. Protein product: CSVPTPTGYEQYF.

The chain joins TRBV5-1 to TRBJ2-5; 7 bases map to TRBD1. Germline V gene data show CDR1 as SGHRS and CDR2 as YFSETQ. This CDR3 contains 15 residues. Trimming took 0 bases from V and 4 from J; bases not matched to a gene: 6. Here the CDR3 DNA reads TGCGCCAGCAGCTTGGCCACAGGGGTTTTAGAGACCCAGTACTTC. It encodes CASSLATGVLETQYF.

V usage is TRBV28 and J usage is TRBJ1-2; TRBD1 is a possible D gene (6 bases). This CDR3 is 17 amino acids long. The V end lost 4 bases, the J end lost 6 bases, and 24 bases lay between the germline ends. CDR1 and CDR2 (germline): MDHEN, SYDVKM. The CDR3 region has the DNA TGTGCCAGCAGTTCCAATCGCCACACAGGGAATTGGGATGGCTACACCTTC. Amino acids: CASSSNRHTGNWDGYTF.

The chain carries TRBV5-1 and TRBJ2-1; D perhaps matches TRBD1 (5 bases). Germline lookup yields CDR1 SGHRS and CDR2 YFSETQ. This CDR3 spans 18 amino acids. Trimming removed 2 bases at V and 2 bases at J, with 20 bases between. CDR3 DNA sequence: TGCGCCAGCAGCTTTCCCCAGGACACCCAAGACCCCTACAATGAGCAGTTCTTC. Encoded protein: CASSFPQDTQDPYNEQFF.

The chain couples TRBV9 to TRBJ1-1; D uncertain. The germline CDR1 and CDR2 sequences are SGDLS and YYNGEE. The ends were cut back, 1 base at V and 11 bases at J, with 24 bases in the middle. The CDR3 extends over 16 amino acids. Here the CDR3 DNA reads TGTGCCAGCAGCGTAATTTCCCGGGAAGACCGCCTGGGGGCTTTCTTT. Translation gives CASSVISREDRLGAFF.

The V and J genes are TRBV28 and TRBJ2-1; TRBD2 is a possible D gene (6 bases). V was cut by 3 bases and J by 4 bases, with 10 bases left in between. Germline V gene lookup returns CDR1 MDHEN and CDR2 SYDVKM. CDR3 length: 14 residues. The CDR3 DNA is TGTGCCAGCAGTTTGGGCCGGGAGTACAATGAGCAGTTCTTC. It encodes CASSLGREYNEQFF.

Only one count was recorded for this clone. This chain connects TRBV7-9 to TRBJ1-1; a possible D gene is TRBD1 (5 bases). Germline lookup yields CDR1 SEHNR and CDR2 FQNEAQ (reference sequence). The CDR3 runs to 14 residues. V shed 2 bases and J shed 4 bases, with 11 bases lying between them. The CDR3 loop is CASSLTQGSTEAFF. The CDR3 DNA sequence: TGTGCCAGCAGCTTAACTCAGGGCAGCACTGAAGCTTTCTTT.